These 15 T cell receptor beta chains originate from one sample sequenced in a study of cytomegalovirus exposure and HLA in healthy donors. This PCR relied on a set of 60 Vbeta primers and 13 Jbeta primers. Here immunoSEQ multiplex PCR was the method, and the copy in TCRdb shows in-frame clones only, minus some. The ten top clones account for less than 3.5%, within a sample of fewer than 150,000 clones. Sequencing was done on a sample of PBMCs. The receptors originated from a middle-aged man in good health and CMV-seronegative.

The chain combines TRBV18 with TRBJ2-3; TRBD2 agrees at 8 bases. Trimming at V came to 1 base and at J to 5 bases, leaving 5 bases not matched to a gene. The CDR3 is 15 amino acids. Germline V gene lookup returns CDR1 KGHSH and CDR2 LQKENI. CDR3 amino acids: CASSPQAGARDTQYF. The DNA for the CDR3 is TGTGCCAGCTCACCACAAGCGGGGGCCAGAGATACGCAGTATTTT.

The chain recombines TRBV7-2 with TRBJ2-5; a weak D match, TRBD2 (6 bases). With 0 bases removed from V and 5 bases from J, the gap between germline ends came to 7 bases. The CDR3 length is 13 residues. Germline values: CDR1 SGHTA, CDR2 FQGNSA. CDR3 bases: TGTGCCAGCAGCTTAGCAGGGAGGGAGACCCAGTACTTC. Amino acids: CASSLAGRETQYF.

The V and J genes are TRBV5-6 and TRBJ2-7; TRBD1 aligns across 9 bases. The CDR3 is 14 residues long. The V gene end was trimmed by 4 bases and the J gene end by 7 bases; junction bases not matched to a gene: 9. CDR1 and CDR2 from the germline V gene are SGHDT and YYEEEE. In DNA form, the CDR3 reads TGTGCCAGCAGCCGGGGGACAGGGTCGTTTGAGCAGTACTTC. Protein sequence: CASSRGTGSFEQYF.

V and J are TRBV7-2 and TRBJ1-2; possibly TRBD1 for D (5 bases). V was cut by 0 bases and J by 2 bases, with 13 bases left in between. CDR1 SGHTA and CDR2 FQGNSA come from the germline V gene. The CDR3 sequence is 16 residues long. DNA for the CDR3: TGTGCCAGCAGCTTAGCGCCACGGGGGACGAACTATGGCTACACCTTC. It yields the protein CASSLAPRGTNYGYTF.

V and J are TRBV9 and TRBJ2-6, with TRBD1 as a possible D gene (5 bases). The CDR3 is 16 amino acids. V lost 7 bases to trimming and J lost 2 bases, with 16 bases between them. Per the germline V gene, CDR1 is SGDLS and CDR2 is YYNGEE. CDR3 region: CASGVNRRTGANVLTF. The DNA for the CDR3 is TGTGCCAGCGGAGTCAACAGGCGGACTGGGGCCAACGTCCTGACTTTC.

This chain joins TRBV27 and TRBJ2-3; 16 bases match TRBD2. The junction had 5 bases not matched to a gene; V was cut back by 2 bases and J by 3 bases. CDR3 length: 18 residues. Germline assignment: CDR1 MNHEY and CDR2 SMNVEV (reference sequence). The CDR3 here is CASSLTGTSGGGTDTQYF. The CDR3 region has the DNA TGTGCCAGCAGTTTAACCGGGACTAGCGGGGGGGGAACAGATACGCAGTATTTT.

The chain links TRBV29-1 to TRBJ2-7; 10 bases fit TRBD2. Germline assignment: CDR1 SQVTM and CDR2 ANQGSEA. The CDR3 sequence is 14 residues long. J lost 1 base, V lost 4 bases, and 4 bases had no gene match. The CDR3 is CSVGGLANSYEQYF. The CDR3 DNA reads TGCAGCGTTGGGGGACTAGCGAATTCCTACGAGCAGTACTTC.

This chain uses TRBV6-6 with TRBJ2-4; D perhaps matches TRBD1 (5 bases). This CDR3 is built from 13 residues. Germline lookup yields CDR1 MNHNY and CDR2 SVGAGI (reference sequence). The V gene lost 6 bases and the J gene lost 8 bases, with 14 bases spanning the gap. The CDR3 coding sequence is TGTGCCAGCAGCCCTCAGGGTCAGGACATTCAGTACTTC. Protein product: CASSPQGQDIQYF.

The CDR3 reads CASSLARGVGEKLFF. CDR3 nucleotide sequence: TGCGCCAGCAGCTTGGCCAGGGGAGTCGGTGAAAAACTGTTTTTT. V and J are TRBV5-1 and TRBJ1-4; maybe TRBD1 (6 bases). The germline V and J ends were trimmed by 0 bases and 7 bases, with 13 bases remaining between them. Looked up from germline, CDR1 is SGHRS and CDR2 is YFSETQ. The CDR3 totals 15 residues.

V gene TRBV6-5 combines with J gene TRBJ2-1; 9 bases map to TRBD1. Germline loops: CDR1 MNHEY, CDR2 SVGAGI. V trimming: 4 bases; J trimming: 2 bases; junction bases outside the gene matches: 3. This CDR3 is 15 amino acids long. CDR3 region: CASSLQGAPYNEQFF. The CDR3 DNA reads TGTGCCAGCAGTTTACAGGGGGCCCCCTACAATGAGCAGTTCTTC.

The chain links TRBV7-9 to TRBJ1-5; D might be TRBD1 (5 bases). V lost 4 bases and J lost 5, with 9 bases in between. Germline V gives CDR1 SEHNR, CDR2 FQNEAQ (reference sequence). This CDR3 is 13 amino acids long. The CDR3 here is CASSSGGYQPQHF. CDR3 DNA: TGTGCCAGCAGCTCCGGGGGATATCAGCCCCAGCATTTT.

The CDR3 loop reads CASSPQGANVLTF. CDR3 coding DNA: TGCGCCAGCAGCCCTCAGGGTGCCAACGTCCTGACTTTC. This chain links TRBV4-1 with TRBJ2-6; weak D call: TRBD1 (5 bases). The V gene lost 4 bases and the J gene lost 7 bases, with 8 bases spanning the gap. CDR3 length equals 13 residues. Germline V gene sequence: CDR1 MGHRA, CDR2 YSYEKL.

The CDR3 nucleotides read TGTGCCAGCAGCCCCCTTAAGGGGGCCAATCAGCCCCAGCATTTT. Protein sequence: CASSPLKGANQPQHF. The V call is TRBV7-9, the J call TRBJ1-5; 7 bases fit TRBD1. J gave up 3 bases and V 5 bases, and 7 bases lay outside the gene matches. The CDR3 is made up of 15 amino acids. CDR1 and CDR2 from the germline V gene are SEHNR and FQNEAQ (reference sequence).

The J gene is TRBJ2-3, the V gene TRBV5-6, with 8 bases matching TRBD2. The CDR3 loop spans 16 amino acids. Germline-derived CDR1 and CDR2 are SGHDT and YYEEEE. Trimming removed 4 bases from V and 4 bases from J; junction bases left unmatched: 11. The CDR3 here is CASSRVGLAVADTQYF. Written as DNA, the CDR3 is TGTGCCAGCAGCCGAGTCGGACTAGCAGTGGCAGATACGCAGTATTTT. Looking up the rest from reference TRBV5-6 and TRBJ2-3 gives the full variable domain: DAGVTQSPTHLIKTRGQQVTLRCSPKSGHDTVSWYQQALGQGPQFIFQYYEEEERQRGNFPDRFSGHQFPNYSSELNVNALLLGDSALYLCASSRVGLAVADTQYFGPGTRLTVL.

This chain joins TRBV2 and TRBJ1-1, with D perhaps TRBD1 (5 bases). This CDR3 region has 14 residues. Germline V CDR1 and CDR2: SNHLY, FYNNEI. Trimming took 4 bases from V and 3 from J, leaving 12 bases between them. The CDR3 spells CASSAQGLYTEAFF. In DNA, the CDR3 is TGTGCCAGCAGTGCGCAGGGTCTATACACTGAAGCTTTCTTT.